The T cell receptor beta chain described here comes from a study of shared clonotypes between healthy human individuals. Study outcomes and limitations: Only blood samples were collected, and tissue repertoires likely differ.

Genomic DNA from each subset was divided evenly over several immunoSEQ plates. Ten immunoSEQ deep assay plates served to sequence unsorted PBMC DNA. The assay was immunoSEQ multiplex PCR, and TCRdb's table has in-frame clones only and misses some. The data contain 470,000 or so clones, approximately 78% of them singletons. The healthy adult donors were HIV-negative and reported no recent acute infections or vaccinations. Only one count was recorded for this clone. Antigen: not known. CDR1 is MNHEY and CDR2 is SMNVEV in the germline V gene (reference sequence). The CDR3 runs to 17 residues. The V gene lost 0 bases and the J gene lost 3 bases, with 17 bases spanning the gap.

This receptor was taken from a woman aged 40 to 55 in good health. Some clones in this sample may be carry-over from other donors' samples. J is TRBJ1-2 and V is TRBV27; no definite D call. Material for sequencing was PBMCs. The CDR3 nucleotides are TGTGCCAGCAGTTTATCGCCATCGGTCTTCAGGCACTATGGCTACACCTTC. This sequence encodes CASSLSPSVFRHYGYTF.